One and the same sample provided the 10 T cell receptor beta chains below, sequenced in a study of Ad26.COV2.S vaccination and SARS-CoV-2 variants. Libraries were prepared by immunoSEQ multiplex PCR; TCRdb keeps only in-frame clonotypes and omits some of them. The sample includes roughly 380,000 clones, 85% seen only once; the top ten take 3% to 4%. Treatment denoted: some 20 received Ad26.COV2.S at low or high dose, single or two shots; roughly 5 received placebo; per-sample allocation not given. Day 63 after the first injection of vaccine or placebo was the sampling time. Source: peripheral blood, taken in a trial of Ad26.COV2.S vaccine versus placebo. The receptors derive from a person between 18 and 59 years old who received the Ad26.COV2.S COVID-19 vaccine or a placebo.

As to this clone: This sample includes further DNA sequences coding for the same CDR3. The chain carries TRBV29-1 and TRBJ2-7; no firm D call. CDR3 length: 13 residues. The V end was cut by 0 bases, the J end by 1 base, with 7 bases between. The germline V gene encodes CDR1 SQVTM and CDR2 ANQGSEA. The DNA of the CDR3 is TGCAGCGTTGAAGACGGGTCATCCTACGAGCAGTACTTC. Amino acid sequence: CSVEDGSSYEQYF.

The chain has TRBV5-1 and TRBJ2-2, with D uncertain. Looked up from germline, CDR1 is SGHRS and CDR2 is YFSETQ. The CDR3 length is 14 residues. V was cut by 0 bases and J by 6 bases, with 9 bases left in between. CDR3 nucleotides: TGCGCCAGCAGCTTGGACTCTTACCCCGGGGAGCTGTTTTTT. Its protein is CASSLDSYPGELFF.

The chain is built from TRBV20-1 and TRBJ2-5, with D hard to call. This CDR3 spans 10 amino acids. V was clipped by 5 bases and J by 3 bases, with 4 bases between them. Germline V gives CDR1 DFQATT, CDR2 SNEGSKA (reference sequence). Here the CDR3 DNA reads TGCAGTGCTGAGGAAGAGACCCAGTACTTC. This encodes CSAEEETQYF.

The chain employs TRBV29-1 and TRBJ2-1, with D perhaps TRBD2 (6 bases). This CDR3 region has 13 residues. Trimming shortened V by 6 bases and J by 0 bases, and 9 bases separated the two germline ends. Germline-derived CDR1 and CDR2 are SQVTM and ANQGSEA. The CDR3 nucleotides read TGCAGCGTACAGACTAGCTCCTACAATGAGCAGTTCTTC. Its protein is CSVQTSSYNEQFF.

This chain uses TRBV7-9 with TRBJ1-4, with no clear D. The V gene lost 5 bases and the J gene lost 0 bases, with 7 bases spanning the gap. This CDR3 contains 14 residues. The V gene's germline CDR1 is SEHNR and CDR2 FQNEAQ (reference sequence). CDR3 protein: CASSEGATNEKLFF. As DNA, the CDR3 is TGTGCCAGCAGCGAGGGTGCAACTAATGAAAAACTGTTTTTT. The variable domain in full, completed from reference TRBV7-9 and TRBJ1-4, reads DTGVSQNPRHKITKRGQNVTFRCDPISEHNRLYWYRQTLGQGPEFLTYFQNEAQLEKSRLLSDRFSAERPKGSFSTLEIQRTEQGDSAMYLCASSEGATNEKLFFGSGTQLSVL.

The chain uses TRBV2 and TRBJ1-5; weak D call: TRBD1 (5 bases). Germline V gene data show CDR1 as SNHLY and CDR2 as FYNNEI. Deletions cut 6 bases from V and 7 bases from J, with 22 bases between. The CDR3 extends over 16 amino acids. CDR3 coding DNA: TGTGCCAGCAGAGGAAACATGGGGGTCCTCGGGCAGCCCCAGCATTTT. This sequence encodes CASRGNMGVLGQPQHF. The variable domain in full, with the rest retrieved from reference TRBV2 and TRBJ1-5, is EPEVTQTPSHQVTQMGQEVILRCVPISNHLYFYWYRQILGQKVEFLVSFYNNEISEKSEIFDDQFSVERPDGSNFTLKIRSTKLEDSAMYFCASRGNMGVLGQPQHFGDGTRLSIL.

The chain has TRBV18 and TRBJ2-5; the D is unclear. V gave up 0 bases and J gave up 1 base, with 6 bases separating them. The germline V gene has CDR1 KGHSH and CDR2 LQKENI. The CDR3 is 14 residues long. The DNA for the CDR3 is TGTGCCAGCTCACCACCGGACCGCCAAGAGACCCAGTACTTC. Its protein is CASSPPDRQETQYF.

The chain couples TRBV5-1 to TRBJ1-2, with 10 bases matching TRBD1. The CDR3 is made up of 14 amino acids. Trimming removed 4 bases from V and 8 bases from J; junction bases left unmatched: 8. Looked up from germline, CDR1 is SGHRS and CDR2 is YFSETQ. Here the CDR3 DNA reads TGCGCCAGCAGCCCGACAGGGGGCATGAGAGGCTACACCTTC. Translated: CASSPTGGMRGYTF.

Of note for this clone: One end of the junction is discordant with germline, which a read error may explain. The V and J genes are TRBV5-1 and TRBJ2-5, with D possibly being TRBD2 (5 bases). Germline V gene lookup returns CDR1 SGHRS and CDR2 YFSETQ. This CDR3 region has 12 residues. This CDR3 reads CASSFGEIPWDF. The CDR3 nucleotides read TGCGCCAGCAGCTTCGGGGAGATCCCCTGGGACTTC.

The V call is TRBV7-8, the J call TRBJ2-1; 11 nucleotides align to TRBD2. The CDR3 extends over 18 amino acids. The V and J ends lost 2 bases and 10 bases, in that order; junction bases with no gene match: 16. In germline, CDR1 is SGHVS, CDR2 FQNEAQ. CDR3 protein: CASSLRAVASGGNGEQFF. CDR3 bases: TGTGCCAGCAGCTTAAGGGCGGTGGCTAGCGGGGGGAATGGGGAGCAGTTCTTC.